This T cell receptor delta chain was identified during a study of gamma-delta chains in newborns, infants, children. On the study more broadly: Microbial exposure reportedly drives polyclonal innate γδ T cell expansion after birth.

This clone showed up just a few times. TCRdb re-analyzed the reads via CATT. The sample shows 10,000 to 13,000 delta-chain clones, approximately 3.5% of them seen only once. CDR3 length equals 18 residues. The germline V and J ends were trimmed by 6 bases and 3 bases, with 26 bases remaining between them. Germline lookup yields CDR1 TSWWSYY and CDR2 QGS. The origin of this receptor is a child who was a newborn, infant or young child, either healthy, febrile or measles-vaccinated (not recorded which). The source material was blood. This rearrangement joins TRDV1 to TRDJ1, with D possibly TRDD2 on 6 matching bases. The CDR3 reads CALGQSPSPPRRADKLIF. The CDR3 DNA follows: TGTGCTCTTGGACAGAGTCCTTCCCCTCCGAGACGGGCCGATAAACTCATCTTT.